Reported below is one TCR beta chain. The target antigen is unknown. Repertoires were sampled repeatedly during chemoradiotherapy. Between the trimmed V and J ends, which lost 8 bases and 2 bases, there was a span of 12 bases. The germline CDR1 and CDR2 sequences are MNHNS and SASEGT. This CDR3 comprises 13 residues. These data belong to a study of chemoradiotherapy in HPV16-positive cancers. Study-wide points: Candidate HPV-specific clones and E7-related TCR motifs grew in tumor during treatment. The functional HPV-specific definition rests on just a couple of HPV16-positive patients. For HPV16-positive patients, expanding HPV-responsive T cells associated with longer recurrence-free survival.

Clones were read by immunoSEQ multiplex PCR, and TCRdb kept only the in-frame ones, dropping some. This table has 5,000 or so clones, 78% appearing once. The chain combines TRBV6-1 with TRBJ1-1; unclear D gene. Sample: tumor tissue, taken from a patient who underwent chemoradiotherapy. This sequence was found in a human donor with HPV-associated anogenital cancer. The chain's CDR3 is CASGSSINTEAFF. As DNA, the CDR3 is TGTGCCAGCGGCTCATCTATAAACACTGAAGCTTTCTTT.